This T cell receptor beta chain derives from a study of blood T cell repertoires in COVID-19 (dated by TCRdb to the early 2020s). Regarding the research as a whole: Collaborator samples came from the United States, Italy and Spain and covered acute and convalescent phases of COVID-19. The material from the prospective study consisted of cDNA or gDNA derived from T cells, B-cell-depleted T cells, or PBMCs. Deeply sampled blood TCRbeta repertoires from subjects exposed to, actively infected with, or recovered from COVID-19 were included in the dataset. The repertoires were released in a freely available public database intended as a resource for research on the immune response to SARS-CoV-2. Samples were obtained from the ongoing ImmuneRACE study (first 160 participants) and from over a thousand subjects provided by 6 global collaborators. Nearly every sample came with metadata listing a de-identified subject ID, COVID-19 status, age in years and sex. HLA class I and class II types, where available, came from metadata supplied by the sample provider rather than from assay-based typing.

The collaborating institutions used their own protocols to collect whole blood in K2EDTA tubes. For TCRbeta analysis, collaborators shipped samples as frozen whole blood, isolated PBMCs, or DNA extracted from either of those sample types. Notes on this clone: Its antigen remains unidentified. Nothing much larger sits one base from this clone, and base qualities are not available.

TCRbeta CDR3 regions were amplified from genomic DNA by means of the immunoSEQ Assay, a bias-controlled multiplex PCR. On the authors' methods: Nucleated cell counts per sample were estimated from amplification of reference gene primers within the assay. Sequence reads were collapsed and filtered to measure the absolute abundance of every unique TCRbeta CDR3 rearrangement. For each sample, productive Simpson clonality was calculated as the square root of Simpson's diversity index over productive rearrangements. The table comes from immuneACCESS by way of TCRdb, which keeps in-frame sequences with V and J called. Part of the clones is missing from these tables; in studies checked, under half for an unresolved V gene and the rest for unknown reasons. Clonal size and the V and J genes are those of that table, whereas D and trimming came from the DNA. This sample has roughly 100,000 clones in its table, and around nine tenths of those were observed once. The ten largest make up 2% to 2.5% of the sample.

Reading from cysteine to phenylalanine, the CDR3 counts 14 amino acids. The entry retains the CDR3 DNA only, 42 bases that are in frame from base 1. V drops 7 bases and J drops 4 bases, leaving 13 bases in between. Reading the germline V gene gives CDR1 MRHNA and CDR2 SNTAGT. The study at large found these results: The amount of clinical and demographic metadata varied by source and participant and was provided uncurated.

This chain joins TRBV6-4 to TRBJ2-2; D gene: possibly TRBD2, on 5 matching bases. The sequenced sample consisted of peripheral blood. The TCR was taken from a man aged 50-60 years with active COVID-19. The CDR3 region has the sequence CASTQAAGTGELFF. The nucleotide sequence is TGTGCCAGCACCCAGGCCGCGGGCACCGGGGAGCTGTTTTTT.